This T cell receptor (beta chain) was documented in a study of T cells in women clearing cervical HPV infection. Broader study findings: Cases carried less TRBV6-7 than controls: roughly 0.11% versus 0.16%. Cases and controls were distinguished at AUC around 0.87 by richness and V genes.

Details on this clone: Its antigen is currently unknown. The read terminates 3 residues ahead of where the CDR3 ends, so the germline J gene completes it.

There are 16 residues in the CDR3. Trimming removed 1 base from V and 1 base from J; junction bases left unmatched: 6. Per germline, CDR1 MGHRA and CDR2 YSYEKL. The assay was immunoSEQ multiplex PCR, and TCRdb's table has in-frame clones only and misses some. The listing records more than 10,000 clones. The receptor's source is a woman aged 18-70 years with a cervical HPV16 infection that either progressed to CIN3+ or cleared (not recorded which). The sample comprised blood buffy coat. The chain carries TRBV4-1 and TRBJ2-7, with 8 bases lining up with TRBD1. The CDR3 bases that were read are TGCGCCAGCAGCCAAGGGACAGGGAGAGATTCCTACGAG. Amino acid sequence: CASSQGTGRDSYE. The complete CDR3 sequence is CASSQGTGRDSYEQYF.